This TCR beta chain was obtained from a study of cytomegalovirus exposure and HLA in healthy donors. PCR used 60 Vbeta primers and 13 Jbeta primers. TCRdb's table, derived via immunoSEQ multiplex PCR, lists solely in-frame clones and lacks some. The data contain about 140,000 clones, approximately 71% of them seen just once; the ten biggest clones take up nearly 5%. From germline, CDR1 is SQVTM and CDR2 ANQGSEA. The length of the CDR3 is 12 residues. The V gene lost 7 bases and the J gene lost 2 bases, with 9 bases spanning the gap. This TCR came from a woman aged 45-65 years in good health and CMV-seronegative. The sample was PBMCs. V and J are TRBV29-1 and TRBJ1-3; no definite D call. The CDR3 region is CSAGWTGNTIYF. The DNA of the CDR3 is TGCAGCGCCGGGTGGACTGGAAACACCATATATTTT. Variable domain in full (rest from reference TRBV29-1 and TRBJ1-3): SAVISQKPSRDICQRGTSLTIQCQVDSQVTMMFWYRQQPGQSLTLIATANQGSEATYESGFVIDKFPISRPNLTFSTLTVSNMSPEDSSIYLCSAGWTGNTIYFGEGSWLTVV.